This T cell receptor (beta chain) was recorded in a study of blood T cell repertoires in COVID-19. About the research overall: Collection of acute and convalescent COVID-19 samples took place in the United States, Italy and Spain. T cells, B-cell-depleted T cells, or PBMCs supplied cDNA or gDNA.

TCRdb keeps only in-frame clones here, not all; method: immunoSEQ multiplex PCR. The table includes 30,000 to 40,000 clones, about 89% detected once. The material sequenced was peripheral blood. This clonotype was obtained from a man in his 70s with active COVID-19.

CDR3 sequence: CASSLERATGELFF. Here the CDR3 DNA reads TGCGCCAGCAGCTTAGAGCGGGCCACCGGGGAGCTGTTTTTT. The gene calls are TRBV5-1 and TRBJ2-2; D is possibly TRBD2 (6 bases). The CDR3 loop spans 14 amino acids. Germline V gene lookup returns CDR1 SGHRS and CDR2 YFSETQ. The germline V and J ends were trimmed by 2 bases and 4 bases, with 9 bases remaining between them.